This T cell receptor beta chain was sequenced in a study of blood T cell repertoires in COVID-19 (dated by TCRdb to 2019 to 2021). The study in broad terms: Samples from collaborators originated in the United States, Italy and Spain and spanned both the acute and convalescent phases of COVID-19. The prospective study material was composed of cDNA or gDNA derived from T cells, B-cell-depleted T cells, or PBMCs. Where HLA class I and class II types were available, the types were taken from metadata supplied by the sample provider, not from assay-based typing. Samples were obtained from the ongoing ImmuneRACE study (first 160 participants) and from roughly 1,300 subjects provided by 6 global collaborators. A freely available public database, intended as a resource for researchers studying the immune response to SARS-CoV-2, is where the repertoires were released. Subjects who had been exposed to COVID-19, were actively infected with it, or had recovered from it provided the deeply sampled blood TCRbeta repertoires that made up the dataset. A de-identified subject ID, COVID-19 status, age in years and sex were almost always included in the sample metadata.

TCRbeta CDR3 regions were amplified from genomic DNA by means of the immunoSEQ Assay, a bias-controlled multiplex PCR. On the study's bioinformatics: Nucleated cell counts per sample were estimated from amplification of reference gene primers within the assay. Sequence reads were collapsed and filtered to measure the absolute abundance of every unique TCRbeta CDR3 rearrangement. Productive Simpson clonality was computed per sample as the square root of Simpson's diversity index over productive rearrangements. Drawn from immuneACCESS, this table holds only the in-frame rearrangements with V and J called that TCRdb kept. Clones are partly lost; checked studies trace under half to an unresolved V gene and leave the rest unexplained. That table furnishes V, J and clone size, whereas the DNA furnished D and trimming. The sample yields some 190,000 clones; around four fifths were counted once. The ten largest clonotypes hold less than 6.5% of the sample.

The paper as a whole reports these results and caveats: The amount of clinical and demographic metadata varied by source and participant and was provided uncurated.

The CDR3 measures 16 amino acids from cysteine to phenylalanine. Only the CDR3 DNA stays, 48 bases, in frame from base 1. CDR1 and CDR2, per the germline V gene, are KGHSH and LQKENI. Trimming removed 8 bases from V and 2 bases from J; the gene matches leave 11 bases unexplained. Whole blood was collected in K2EDTA tubes by collaborating institutions according to the institutions' own protocols. For TCRbeta analysis, collaborators shipped samples in one of three forms: frozen whole blood, isolated PBMCs, or DNA extracted from either of those sample types. Comments on this clone: Its binding antigen is unknown. Base qualities are not provided; no much larger clone lies one nucleotide away.

The sample comprised peripheral blood. The chain is encoded by TRBV18 joined to TRBJ2-1; 8 of the junction bases match TRBD1. This clonotype originated in an older woman with active or convalescent COVID-19. The CDR3 reads as follows: CASTAGGEVTYNEQFF. The bases are TGTGCCAGCACGGCAGGGGGCGAGGTTACCTACAATGAGCAGTTCTTC.